A selection of T cell receptor beta chains follows, all from one sample in a study of regulatory T cells in long-lasting Graves disease. TCRdb reanalysed the multiplex PCR reads using MiXCR and keeps one entry per CDR3 protein. The repertoire includes fewer than 550,000 distinct CDR3 sequences, 15% to 20% of them detected once, and roughly 23% sits in the top ten. These data were also filed under a second study, of T cells in Graves' hyperthyroidism and ophthalmopathy.

The material sequenced was peripheral blood mononuclear cells (PBMCs), taken at new diagnosis, from a patient treated with antithyroid drugs. The source of these receptors is a young woman with Graves disease. The CDR3 runs from the conserved cysteine through the conserved F or W. The D gene is left open where the match is weak. Clone size is shown for a subset of rows, as once, few, many or a class of expanded clone.

DNA | CDR3 | V | size | D | J
TGTGCCAGCAGTCGACAGGGTAGCAATCAGCCCCAGCATTTT | CASSRQGSNQPQHF | TRBV6-1 | many | TRBD1 | TRBJ1-5
TGCAGTGCTAAAAGGCAGGACACTGAAGCTTTCTTT | CSAKRQDTEAFF | TRBV20-1 | . | . | TRBJ1-1
TGTGCCAGCAGTATACGGACTAGCTACGCGACAGATACGCAGTGTTTT | CASSIRTSYATDTQCF | TRBV5-6 | once | TRBD2 | TRBJ2-3
TGTGCCAGCAGCGTAGCGGTTTATGAGAACGAGCAGCACTTC | CASSVAVYENEQHF | TRBV7-2 | . | . | TRBJ2-7
TGTGCCAGCAGCCAACAGGGAACGGGCACTGAAGCTTTCTTT | CASSQQGTGTEAFF | TRBV3-1 | many | . | TRBJ1-1
TGTGCCAGCAGCCGTAGCGGGAGTACCGGGGAGCTGTTTTTT | CASSRSGSTGELFF | TRBV7-2 | few | TRBD2 | TRBJ2-2
TGTGCCAGCAGCTTCCAAGACAGGGGACTAATGGAGACCCAGTACTTC | CASSFQDRGLMETQYF | TRBV13 | few | . | TRBJ2-5
TGTGCCAGCTCACCACTACAGGGTATCCAAGAGACCCAGTACTTC | CASSPLQGIQETQYF | TRBV18 | . | . | TRBJ2-5
TGTGCCAGCTCACCACAGGTAGGGGATCAGCCCCAGCATTTT | CASSPQVGDQPQHF | TRBV18 | few | . | TRBJ1-5
TGTGCCACTAGACAGCGCGTCGAAAAACTGTTTTTT | CATRQRVEKLFF | TRBV28 | few | . | TRBJ1-4
TGCGCCAGCAGTGATGGGGGAACTAGCACAGATACGCAGTATTTT | CASSDGGTSTDTQYF | TRBV10-2 | many | . | TRBJ2-3
TGTGCCAGCAGCTTAAGGGGCAGTCCCATCCCATACACTGAAGCTTTCTTT | CASSLRGSPIPYTEAFF | TRBV7-3 | many | . | TRBJ1-1
TGTGCCAGCTCATATGGACAAATGTTCTTC | CASSYGQMFF | TRBV18 | few | . | TRBJ2-1
TGTGCCAGCAGCCTGGGGGGGAGAGGCACCGGGGAGCTGTTTTTT | CASSLGGRGTGELFF | TRBV7-9 | many | TRBD2 | TRBJ2-2
TGTGCCTGGAGTCCTTCTAGGGACTTGAATCAGCCCCAGCATTTT | CAWSPSRDLNQPQHF | TRBV30 | many | . | TRBJ1-5
TGTGCCAGCTCAAGGGACAGGGGGTCTAATAGCAATCAGCCCCAGCATTTT | CASSRDRGSNSNQPQHF | TRBV18 | . | TRBD1 | TRBJ1-5
TGTGCCAGCAGCGAAAGACGAGGGACGAAAAGTTATGGCTACACCTTC | CASSERRGTKSYGYTF | TRBV28 | many | . | TRBJ1-2
TGTGCCAGTAGCCTGAGGGTTGGCAATCAGCCCCAGCATTTT | CASSLRVGNQPQHF | TRBV19 | . | . | TRBJ1-5
TGCAGTGCTAGAGACCCCTTAGCGGGAGAGACAGATACGCAGTATTTT | CSARDPLAGETDTQYF | TRBV20-1 | many | TRBD2 | TRBJ2-3
TGTGCCATCAGTGATTTAGAGGGGCAGTACTTC | CAISDLEGQYF | TRBV10-3 | . | . | TRBJ2-7
TGCGCCAGCAGCCTCGCGGACAGGGAGAACACTGAAGCTTTCTTT | CASSLADRENTEAFF | TRBV5-1 | . | TRBD1 | TRBJ1-1
TGTGCCAGCAGTGAACCGATAGAAAGGGGTTACGAGCAGTACTTC | CASSEPIERGYEQYF | TRBV2 | many | . | TRBJ2-7
TGTGCCAGCCGTTCTGGGGATTTGGTAACCGGGGAGCTGTTTTTT | CASRSGDLVTGELFF | TRBV6-2/TRBV6-3 | many | . | TRBJ2-2
TGTGCCTGGGAGCCGGACGGACTGAAAGCTTTCTTT | CAWEPDGLKAFF | TRBV30 | many | . | TRBJ1-1
TGTGCCAGCTTAGGACAATACAGGGCTGGGGGAAATGAGCAGTTCTTC | CASLGQYRAGGNEQFF | TRBV28 | many | . | TRBJ2-1
TGTGCCAGCAGACAGCGCGGGACTAGCGGGAGTGGCGATACGCAGTATTTT | CASRQRGTSGSGDTQYF | TRBV2 | many | TRBD2 | TRBJ2-3
TGTGCCAGCAGCCCCCAAGCAGGGTTAGAGACCCAGTACTTC | CASSPQAGLETQYF | TRBV13 | many | . | TRBJ2-5
TGTGCCAGCAGTTCCCCTCTTGGGAGTTACACTGAAGCTTTCTTT | CASSSPLGSYTEAFF | TRBV28 | many | . | TRBJ1-1
TGTGCCAGCAGCTGGAATCTAGCGGGAGTGACCTACGAGCAGTTCTTC | CASSWNLAGVTYEQFF | TRBV5-5 | . | TRBD2 | TRBJ2-1
TGCAGTGCTAGAGATCTGCGGGACTTAACCTACGAGCAGTACTTC | CSARDLRDLTYEQYF | TRBV20-1 | few | . | TRBJ2-7
TGTGCCAGCAGTGCCACTAGGGACAGGGTGATTTCCTACAATGAGCAGTTCTTC | CASSATRDRVISYNEQFF | TRBV12-3/TRBV12-4 | many | TRBD1 | TRBJ2-1
TGTGCCAGCAGTCGAGTTACAGTGAACACTGAAGCTTTCTTT | CASSRVTVNTEAFF | TRBV9 | . | . | TRBJ1-1
TGCAGTGCTGGAGGGGACAGGGGCTACGAGCAGTACTTC | CSAGGDRGYEQYF | TRBV20-1 | many | TRBD1 | TRBJ2-7
TGTGCCAGCAGTTACTCAGGTTCACAGTCAGTGACCCAGTACTTC | CASSYSGSQSVTQYF | TRBV6-2/TRBV6-3 | many | . | TRBJ2-5
TGTGCCTGGAATCTAGGGAACGACGAGCAGTACTTC | CAWNLGNDEQYF | TRBV30 | . | . | TRBJ2-7
TGCAGCGCCCCGGTCTGGGCGGGAGTGGCAGATACGCAGTATTTT | CSAPVWAGVADTQYF | TRBV29-1 | many | TRBD2 | TRBJ2-3
TGTGCCAGCAGTCAGGGGGCGCTTGCTTTCTTT | CASSQGALAFF | TRBV2 | many | TRBD1 | TRBJ1-1